This T cell receptor beta chain was sequenced during a study of cytomegalovirus exposure and HLA in healthy donors. This clone has just a few counts. Germline V gives CDR1 KGHSH, CDR2 LQKENI. The V and J ends lost 3 bases and 5 bases respectively, with 25 bases between them. The CDR3 covers 18 residues. PCR used 60 Vbeta primers and 13 Jbeta primers. Original handling: The count from a later analysis was some 76 million unique TCR beta chains, 9.5 million to 13 million of them shared. TCRdb's table, derived via immunoSEQ multiplex PCR, lists solely in-frame clones and lacks some. Clonal size and the V and J genes are those of that table, whereas D and trimming came from the DNA. Of 90,000 to 150,000 clones listed, around 60% are singletons.

The chain uses TRBV18 and TRBJ1-2, with unresolved D. Sequenced sample: PBMCs. The receptor's source is a man aged 35 to 55 in good health and CMV-seropositive. The CDR3 DNA reads TGTGCCAGCTCACCGACGTGGACGAGGGCCAATCGGGCATATGGCTACACCTTC. Protein sequence: CASSPTWTRANRAYGYTF. Full variable domain (missing parts from reference TRBV18 and TRBJ1-2): NAGVMQNPRHLVRRRGQEARLRCSPMKGHSHVYWYRQLPEEGLKFMVYLQKENIIDESGMPKERFSAEFPKEGPSILRIQQVVRGDSAAYFCASSPTWTRANRAYGYTFGSGTRLTVV.